These 16 T cell receptor beta chains came from one sample sequenced in a study of T cells after yellow fever vaccination. TCRdb re-derived calls from the 5' RACE reads in MiXCR, one entry per CDR3 protein. The sample holds some 390,000 distinct CDR3 sequences, approximately 19% seen once. Source: PBMCs, taken before the yellow fever booster vaccination. Receptor source: a man aged 18 to 29 who received the YFV17D yellow fever vaccine.

This clonotype was recorded a few times. The CDR3 spells CSVEGTGGTPGNTIYF. In DNA form, the CDR3 reads TGCAGCGTTGAAGGAACAGGGGGAACCCCCGGAAACACCATATATTTT. V and J are TRBV29-1 and TRBJ1-3; TRBD1 matches 8 bases. Germline values: CDR1 SQVTM, CDR2 ANQGSEA. V lost 1 base to trimming and J lost 4 bases; unmatched junction nucleotides: 9. The CDR3 length is 16 residues.

The genes are TRBV6-2 or TRBV6-3 and TRBJ1-1, with D possibly TRBD1 on 6 matching bases. There are 14 residues in the CDR3. V lost 5 bases to trimming and J lost 4 bases, with 14 bases between them. From germline, CDR1 is MNHEY and CDR2 SVGEGT. The CDR3, as DNA: TGTGCCAGCAGTCCAGGGACATCCGGCACTGAAGCTTTCTTT. Amino acids: CASSPGTSGTEAFF.

This clonotype rates as medium-sized. V usage is TRBV6-4 and J usage is TRBJ2-2, with TRBD2 matching over 8 bases. There are 14 residues in the CDR3. Unmatched junction bases numbered 0, after V lost 2 bases and J lost 4 bases. The germline gives CDR1 MRHNA, CDR2 SNTAGT. This CDR3 reads CASSDGTSTGELFF. The DNA of the CDR3 is TGTGCCAGCAGTGACGGGACTAGCACCGGGGAGCTGTTTTTT.

V gene TRBV15 combines with J gene TRBJ2-5; no definite D call. Germline V gives CDR1 LNHNV, CDR2 YYDKDF (reference sequence). V was cut by 1 base and J by 3 bases, with 15 bases left in between. This CDR3 has 16 residues. The CDR3 DNA reads as TGTGCCACCAGCAGAGTGGCCTCGGACCGGAAAGAGACCCAGTACTTC. This codes for CATSRVASDRKETQYF.

The table lists this clonotype with many counts. V and J are TRBV18 and TRBJ2-3; tentatively, D is TRBD1 (6 bases). Germline CDR1 reads KGHSH; CDR2 reads LQKENI. V was clipped by 0 bases and J by 5 bases, with 9 bases between them. The CDR3 spans 14 residues. DNA for the CDR3: TGTGCCAGCTCACCACCCGAGGGGGTAGATACGCAGTATTTT. Its protein is CASSPPEGVDTQYF.

The rearrangement joins TRBV6-4 to TRBJ2-3; 7 bases match TRBD2. Germline CDR1 is MRHNA and CDR2 is SNTAGT. With 4 bases clipped from V and 3 bases from J, the junction kept 10 bases outside the gene matches. The CDR3 covers 16 residues. CDR3 nucleotide sequence: TGTGCCAGCAGTGCGGGGGGAGCATTATGGACAGATACGCAGTATTTT. It is translated as CASSAGGALWTDTQYF.

This chain links TRBV19 with TRBJ2-3; 7 bases match TRBD1. The germline CDR1 and CDR2 sequences are LNHDA and SQIVND (reference sequence). V shed 9 bases and J 1 base; nucleotides not matched to a gene: 7. The CDR3 is 14 amino acids. The CDR3 here is CASRQGSGTDTQYF. CDR3 sequence (DNA): TGTGCCAGCCGACAGGGATCGGGCACAGATACGCAGTATTTT.

This clonotype was found a few times. This rearrangement joins TRBV28 to TRBJ2-5; unclear D gene. Germline lookup yields CDR1 MDHEN and CDR2 SYDVKM. With 9 bases removed from V and 9 bases from J, the gap between germline ends came to 11 bases. This CDR3 comprises 10 residues. In DNA form, the CDR3 reads TGTGCCAGACCGAGGTTGGCCCAGTACTTC. Translating it yields CARPRLAQYF.

The rearrangement links TRBV5-4 to TRBJ1-6; 8 nucleotides align to TRBD1. The CDR3 totals 14 residues. After removal of 4 bases from V and 8 bases from J, the junction contained 5 bases not matched to a gene. Germline CDR1 reads SGHNT; CDR2 reads YYREEE (reference sequence). The CDR3 loop is CASSLTGADSPLHF. The DNA of the CDR3 is TGTGCCAGCAGCCTGACAGGGGCGGATTCACCCCTCCACTTT.

This clonotype was picked up a small number of times. The chain has TRBV27 and TRBJ2-3; a possible D gene is TRBD1 (5 bases). Germline V gene sequence: CDR1 MNHEY, CDR2 SMNVEV (reference sequence). Trimming stripped 4 bases from V and 2 bases from J, with 19 bases between. The CDR3 has 17 amino acids. As DNA, the CDR3 is TGTGCCAGCAGTTCCATCCGGGCAGGGCCTCCCACAGATACGCAGTATTTT. This codes for CASSSIRAGPPTDTQYF.

This clonotype was seen at least ten times. The chain recombines TRBV2 with TRBJ1-2; possibly TRBD1 for D (5 bases). Germline CDR1 reads SNHLY; CDR2 reads FYNNEI. The germline V and J ends were trimmed by 3 bases and 0 bases, with 8 bases remaining between them. The CDR3 has 14 residues. The CDR3 protein is CASSEQGSNYGYTF. In DNA, the CDR3 is TGTGCCAGCAGTGAGCAGGGTTCTAACTATGGCTACACCTTC.

The chain carries TRBV12-3 or TRBV12-4 and TRBJ1-2, with unresolved D. The V and J ends lost 4 bases and 4 bases respectively, with 10 bases between them. There are 13 residues in the CDR3. The CDR3 nucleotides are TGTGCCAGCAGTTCAGGACCTTCCTATGGCTACACCTTC. Its translation: CASSSGPSYGYTF.

The chain joins TRBV4-1 to TRBJ2-2, with 13 bases fitting TRBD2. CDR3 length: 19 amino acids. Germline trimming cut 0 bases from V and 1 base from J; bases unmatched to any gene: 5. Germline-derived CDR1 and CDR2 are MGHRA and YSYEKL. This CDR3 reads CASSQDRRLAGGNTGELFF. In nucleotides, the CDR3 is TGCGCCAGCAGCCAAGATCGGAGACTAGCGGGGGGGAACACCGGGGAGCTGTTTTTT.

This chain uses TRBV3-1 with TRBJ2-4; D is perhaps TRBD2 (7 bases). CDR1 LGHDT and CDR2 YNNKEL come from the germline V gene (reference sequence). Deletions cut 1 base from V and 6 bases from J, with 22 bases between. The CDR3 spans 18 residues. The DNA for the CDR3 is TGTGCCAGCAGCCAAGCATCCCGGCGGGGGCCGATCTTAAACATTCAGTACTTC. Protein product: CASSQASRRGPILNIQYF.

This clonotype was picked up a small number of times. The chain uses TRBV12-3 or TRBV12-4 and TRBJ2-5; either TRBD1 or TRBD2 may supply D (6 bases each). The ends were cut back, 3 bases at V and 6 bases at J, with 14 bases in the middle. The CDR3 consists of 14 residues. The CDR3 DNA follows: TGTGCCAGCAGTTTTAGGGGGGACGGAAAGACCCAGTACTTC. Its translation: CASSFRGDGKTQYF.

V gene TRBV6-5 combines with J gene TRBJ1-1, with unresolved D. Per germline, CDR1 MNHEY and CDR2 SVGAGI. The CDR3 runs 15 residues. Trimming removed 7 bases at V and 5 bases at J, with 20 bases between. In nucleotides, the CDR3 is TGTGCCAGCAAAGGGCTAGGAATTACCGGTACTGAAGCTTTCTTT. It specifies CASKGLGITGTEAFF.